This TCR beta chain comes out of a study of cytomegalovirus exposure and HLA in healthy donors. Researchers ran the PCR with 60 Vbeta and 13 Jbeta primers. TCRdb's copy holds only in-frame clones and misses some; the assay was immunoSEQ multiplex PCR. The profile shows approximately 170,000 clones, roughly four fifths of them singletons. CDR1 is MNHEY and CDR2 is SMNVEV in the germline V gene (reference sequence). V shed 6 bases and J shed 8 bases, with 19 bases lying between them. CDR3 length: 14 amino acids. This clone appeared a single time. The chain uses TRBV27 and TRBJ1-2; TRBD1 might be the D (5 bases). Sequenced: PBMCs. The sequence was collected from a man aged 40-55 years in good health and CMV-seronegative. The CDR3 region is CASSQGSGFGGYTF. CDR3 DNA: TGTGCCAGCAGCCAGGGCAGCGGGTTTGGCGGCTACACCTTC.